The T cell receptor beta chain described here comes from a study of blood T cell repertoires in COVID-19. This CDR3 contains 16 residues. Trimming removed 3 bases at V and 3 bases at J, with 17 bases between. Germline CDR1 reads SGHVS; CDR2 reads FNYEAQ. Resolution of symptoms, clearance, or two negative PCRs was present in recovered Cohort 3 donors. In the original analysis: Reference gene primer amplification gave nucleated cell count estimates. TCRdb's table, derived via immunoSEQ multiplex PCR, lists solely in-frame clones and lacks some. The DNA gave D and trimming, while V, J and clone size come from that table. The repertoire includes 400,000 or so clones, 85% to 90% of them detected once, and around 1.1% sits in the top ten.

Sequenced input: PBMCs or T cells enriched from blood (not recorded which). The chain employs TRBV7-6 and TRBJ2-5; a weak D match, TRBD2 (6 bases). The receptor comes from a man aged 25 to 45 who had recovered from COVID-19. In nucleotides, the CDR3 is TGTGCCAGCAGCTTCCGAGCCGGGAGTGGGAAAGAGACCCAGTACTTC. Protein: CASSFRAGSGKETQYF.